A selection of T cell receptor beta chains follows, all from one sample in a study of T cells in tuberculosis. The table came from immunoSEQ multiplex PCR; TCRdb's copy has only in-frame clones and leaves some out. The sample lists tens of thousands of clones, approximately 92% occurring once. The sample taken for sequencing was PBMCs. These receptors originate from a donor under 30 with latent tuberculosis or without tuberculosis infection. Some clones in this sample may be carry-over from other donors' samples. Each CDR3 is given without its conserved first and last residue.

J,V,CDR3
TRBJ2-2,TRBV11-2,ASGLDRERTGELF
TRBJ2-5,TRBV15,ATSTRTGGLETQY
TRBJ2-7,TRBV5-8,ASSLTGDYEQY
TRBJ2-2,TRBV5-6,ASSFTVLAGPGELF
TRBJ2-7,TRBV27,ASRRGQPSSYEQY
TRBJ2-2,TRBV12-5,ASGLVSGTGRVGELF
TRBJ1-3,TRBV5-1,ASSQAGTGSFSGNTIY
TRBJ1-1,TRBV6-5,ASSDRGGTEAF
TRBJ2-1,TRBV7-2,ASSRGQGWNEQF
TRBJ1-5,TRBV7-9,ASSPPGGSNQPQH
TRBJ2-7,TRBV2,ASSEALRGRPYEQY
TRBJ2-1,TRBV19,ATTGTAFNEQF
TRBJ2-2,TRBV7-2,ASSASSITGELF
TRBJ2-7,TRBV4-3,ASSQDAGQGSSYEQY
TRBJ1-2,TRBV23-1,ASRDRRNYGYT
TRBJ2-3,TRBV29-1,SADLGRKYNTQY
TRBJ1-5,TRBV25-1,ASSEGHSVEPQH
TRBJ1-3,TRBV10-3,AIGGAGGTGNTIY
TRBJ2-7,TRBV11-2,ASSSIALAGVNEQY
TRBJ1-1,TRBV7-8,ASSRVTAIMNTEAF
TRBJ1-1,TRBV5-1,ASKATGAGNTEAF
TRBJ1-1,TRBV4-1,ASSQEVSVADTEAF
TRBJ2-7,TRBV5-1,ASSFGGEHEQY
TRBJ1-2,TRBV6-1,ASSEVYSGEGYGYT
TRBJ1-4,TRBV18,ASSRQGSDEKLF
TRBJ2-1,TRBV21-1,ASSKNPGILAGGVQGYNEQF
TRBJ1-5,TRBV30,ALGRAYSNQPQH
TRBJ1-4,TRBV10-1,ASSDTGTRATNEKLF
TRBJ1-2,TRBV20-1,SANSGNGYT
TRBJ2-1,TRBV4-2,ASSQDWAWAGVTNEQF
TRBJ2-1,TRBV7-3,ASSLGGGLGVYEQF
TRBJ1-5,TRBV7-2,ASSLGGLGQPQH
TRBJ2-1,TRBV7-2,ASSLLAGVAPSYNEQF
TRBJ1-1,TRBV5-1,ASSYGGDYTEAF
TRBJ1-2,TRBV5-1,ASSWGDSNYGYT
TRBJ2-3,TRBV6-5,ASTQRDGGRDTQY
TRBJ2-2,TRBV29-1,SVHMQGRDTGELF
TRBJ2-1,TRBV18,ASSPELQGAFDEQF
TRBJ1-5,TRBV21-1,ASSKWGQGAFELNQPQH
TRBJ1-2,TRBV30,AFLTGIGGYT
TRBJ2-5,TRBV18,ASSPPEPGNRETQY
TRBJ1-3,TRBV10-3,AISGTGTGGSGNTIY
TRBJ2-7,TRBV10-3,AISGDRGHEQY
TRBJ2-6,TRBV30,AWSAGQGNVLT
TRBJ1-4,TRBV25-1,AGGWKDATNEKLF
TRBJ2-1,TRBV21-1,ASSKWPFRTRIYNEQF
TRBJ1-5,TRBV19,ASSRQGQSNQPQH
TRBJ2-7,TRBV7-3,ASSWRGRIVDEQY
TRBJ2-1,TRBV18,ASSPGVAGDNEQF
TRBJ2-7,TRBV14,ASSKTAGGAYEQY
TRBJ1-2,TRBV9,ASSPVGTAYGYT
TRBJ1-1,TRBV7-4,ASSLPKGEQGGSEAF
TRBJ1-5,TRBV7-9,ASSPGRGFDSNQPQH
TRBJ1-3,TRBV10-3,AAQTIDSGNTIY
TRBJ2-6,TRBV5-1,ASSQGVGSGANVLT
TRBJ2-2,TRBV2,ASSGGANTGELF
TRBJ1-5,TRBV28,ASRTGGTAGNQPQH
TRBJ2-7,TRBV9,ASSPGTGAYEQY
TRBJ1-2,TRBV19,ATWTSLNYGYT
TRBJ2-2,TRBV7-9,ASTASEYTGELF